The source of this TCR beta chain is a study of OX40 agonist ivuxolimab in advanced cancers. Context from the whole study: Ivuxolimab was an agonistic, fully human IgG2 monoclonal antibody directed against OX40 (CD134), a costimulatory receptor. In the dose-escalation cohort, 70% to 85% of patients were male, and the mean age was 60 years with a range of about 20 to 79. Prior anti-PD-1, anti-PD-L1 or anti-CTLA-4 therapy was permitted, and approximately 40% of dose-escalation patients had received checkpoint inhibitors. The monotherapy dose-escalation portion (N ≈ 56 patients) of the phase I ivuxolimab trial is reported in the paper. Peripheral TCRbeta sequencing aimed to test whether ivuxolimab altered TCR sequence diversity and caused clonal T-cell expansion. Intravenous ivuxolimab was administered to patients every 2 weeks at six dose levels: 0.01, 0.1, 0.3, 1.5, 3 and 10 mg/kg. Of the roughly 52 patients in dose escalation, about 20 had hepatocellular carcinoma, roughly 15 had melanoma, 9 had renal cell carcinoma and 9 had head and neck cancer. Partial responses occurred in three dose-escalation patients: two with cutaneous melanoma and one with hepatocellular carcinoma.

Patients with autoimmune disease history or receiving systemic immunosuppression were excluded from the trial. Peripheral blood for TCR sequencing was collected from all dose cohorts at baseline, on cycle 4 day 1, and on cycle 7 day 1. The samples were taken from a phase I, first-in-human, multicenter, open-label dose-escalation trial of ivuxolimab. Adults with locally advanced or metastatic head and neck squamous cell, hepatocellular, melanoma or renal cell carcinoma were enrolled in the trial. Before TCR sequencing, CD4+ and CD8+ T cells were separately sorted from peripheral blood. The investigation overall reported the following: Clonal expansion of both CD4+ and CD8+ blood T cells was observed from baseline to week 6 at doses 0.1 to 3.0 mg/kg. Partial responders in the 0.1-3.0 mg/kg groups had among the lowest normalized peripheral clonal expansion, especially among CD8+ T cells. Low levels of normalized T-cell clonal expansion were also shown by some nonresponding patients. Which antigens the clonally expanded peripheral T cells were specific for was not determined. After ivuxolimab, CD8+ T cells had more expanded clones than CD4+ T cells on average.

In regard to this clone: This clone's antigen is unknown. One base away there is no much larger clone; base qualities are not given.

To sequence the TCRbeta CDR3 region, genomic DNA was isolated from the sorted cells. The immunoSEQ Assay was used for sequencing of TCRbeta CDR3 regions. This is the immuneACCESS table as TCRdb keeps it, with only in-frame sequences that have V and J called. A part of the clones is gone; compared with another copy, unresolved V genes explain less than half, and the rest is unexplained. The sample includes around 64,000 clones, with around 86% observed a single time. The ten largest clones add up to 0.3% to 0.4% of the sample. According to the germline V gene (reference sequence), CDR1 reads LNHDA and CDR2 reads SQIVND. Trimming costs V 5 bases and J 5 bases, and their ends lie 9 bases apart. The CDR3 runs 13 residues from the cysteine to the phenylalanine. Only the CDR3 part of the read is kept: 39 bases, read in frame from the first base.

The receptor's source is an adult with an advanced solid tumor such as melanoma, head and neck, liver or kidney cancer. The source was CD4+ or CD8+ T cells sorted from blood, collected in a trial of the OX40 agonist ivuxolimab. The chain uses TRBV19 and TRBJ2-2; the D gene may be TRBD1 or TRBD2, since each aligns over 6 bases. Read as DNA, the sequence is TGTGCCAGTAGTCTAGGGGGGACCGGGGAGCTGTTTTTT. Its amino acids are CASSLGGTGELFF.